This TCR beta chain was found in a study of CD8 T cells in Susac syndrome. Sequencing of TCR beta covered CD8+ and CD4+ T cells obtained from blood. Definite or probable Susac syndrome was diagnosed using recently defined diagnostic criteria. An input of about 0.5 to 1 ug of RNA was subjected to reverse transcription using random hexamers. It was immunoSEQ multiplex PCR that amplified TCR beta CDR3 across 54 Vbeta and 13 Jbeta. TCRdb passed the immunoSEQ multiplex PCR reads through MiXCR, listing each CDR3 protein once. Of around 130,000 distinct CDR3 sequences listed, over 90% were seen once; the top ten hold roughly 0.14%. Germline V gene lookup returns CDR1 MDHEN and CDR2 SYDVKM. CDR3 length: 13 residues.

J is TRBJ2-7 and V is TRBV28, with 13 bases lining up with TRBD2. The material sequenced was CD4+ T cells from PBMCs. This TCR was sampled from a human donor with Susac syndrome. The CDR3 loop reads CREGTSGAYEQYF. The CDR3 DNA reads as TGTAGGGAGGGGACTAGCGGGGCATACGAGCAGTACTTC. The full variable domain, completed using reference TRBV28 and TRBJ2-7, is DVKVTQSSRYLVKRTGEKVFLECVQDMDHENMFWYRQDPGLGLRLIYFSYDVKMKEKGDIPEGYSVSREKKERFSLILESASTNQTSMYLCREGTSGAYEQYFGPGTRLTVT.